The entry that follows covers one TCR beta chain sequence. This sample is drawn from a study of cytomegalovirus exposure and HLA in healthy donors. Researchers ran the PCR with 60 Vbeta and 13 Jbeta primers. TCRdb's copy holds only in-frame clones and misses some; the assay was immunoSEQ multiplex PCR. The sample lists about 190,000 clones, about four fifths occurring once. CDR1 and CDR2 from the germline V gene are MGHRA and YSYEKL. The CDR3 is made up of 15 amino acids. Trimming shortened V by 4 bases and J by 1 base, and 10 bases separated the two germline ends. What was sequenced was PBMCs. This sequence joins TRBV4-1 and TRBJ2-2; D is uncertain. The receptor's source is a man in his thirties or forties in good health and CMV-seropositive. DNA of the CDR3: TGCGCCAGCAGCCTTCAGGAACAGAACACCGGGGAGCTGTTTTTT. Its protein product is CASSLQEQNTGELFF.